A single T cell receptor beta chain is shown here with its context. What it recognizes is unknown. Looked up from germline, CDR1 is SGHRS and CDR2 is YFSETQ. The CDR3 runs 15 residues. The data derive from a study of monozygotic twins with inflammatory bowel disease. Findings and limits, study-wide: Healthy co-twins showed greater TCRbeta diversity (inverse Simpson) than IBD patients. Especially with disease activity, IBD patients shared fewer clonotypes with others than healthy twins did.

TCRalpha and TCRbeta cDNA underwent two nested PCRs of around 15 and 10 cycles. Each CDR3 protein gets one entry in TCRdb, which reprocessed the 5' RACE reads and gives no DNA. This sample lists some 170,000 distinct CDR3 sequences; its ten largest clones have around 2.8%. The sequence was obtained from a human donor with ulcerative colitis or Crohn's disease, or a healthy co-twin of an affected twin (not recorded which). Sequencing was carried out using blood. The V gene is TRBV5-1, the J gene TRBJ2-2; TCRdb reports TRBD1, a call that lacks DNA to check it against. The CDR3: CASSLETGDTGELFF.